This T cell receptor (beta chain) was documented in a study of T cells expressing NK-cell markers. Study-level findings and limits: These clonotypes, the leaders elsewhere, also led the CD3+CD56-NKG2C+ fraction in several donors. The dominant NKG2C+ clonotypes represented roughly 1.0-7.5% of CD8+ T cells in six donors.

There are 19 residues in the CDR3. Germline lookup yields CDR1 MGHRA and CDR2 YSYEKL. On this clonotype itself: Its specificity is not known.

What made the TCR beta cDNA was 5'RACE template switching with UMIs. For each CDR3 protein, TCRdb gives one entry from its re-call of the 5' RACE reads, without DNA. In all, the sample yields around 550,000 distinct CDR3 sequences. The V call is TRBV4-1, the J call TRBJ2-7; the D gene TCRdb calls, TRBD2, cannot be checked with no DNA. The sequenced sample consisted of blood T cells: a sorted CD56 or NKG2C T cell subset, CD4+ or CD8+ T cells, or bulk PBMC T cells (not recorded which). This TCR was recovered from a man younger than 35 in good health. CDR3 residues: CASSQEPPGLAGVGNEQYF.